The T cell receptor (beta chain) described here comes from a study of breast tumors, draining lymph nodes, adjacent tissues. Germline-derived CDR1 and CDR2 are SGHVS and FQNEAQ. The CDR3 length is 15 residues. Axillary draining lymph nodes of breast cancer patients supplied the node samples. Points on this clonotype: Relative to the germline gene, one junction end is altered; a read error may explain this.

TCRdb itself ran the multiplex PCR reads through MiXCR, one entry per CDR3 protein. The sample has 200,000 or so distinct CDR3 sequences, 25% to 40% seen once. The TCR comes from a female donor with breast cancer. Some clones in this sample may be carry-over from other donors' samples. The material sequenced was axillary lymph node tissue. The chain is built from TRBV7-8 and TRBJ1-2; D is uncertain. The CDR3 coding sequence is TGTGCCAGCAGCTTAGCGGGAGGCCAGGTGAATGGCTACCCCTTC. It translates to CASSLAGGQVNGYPF.